The 18 T cell receptor beta chains reported below all come from one sample, sequenced in a study of control samples from healthy donors and cancer patients. Measured with immunoSEQ multiplex PCR; TCRdb has only the in-frame clones, and not every one. The table records roughly 120,000 clones, around nine tenths of them present only once. Sequencing was done on a sample of blood. All receptors come from a young man in good health.

The chain combines TRBV5-6 with TRBJ2-2, with a tentative D call TRBD2 (6 bases). The CDR3 loop spans 14 amino acids. Germline V gene sequence: CDR1 SGHDT, CDR2 YYEEEE. The V and J ends lost 5 bases and 4 bases respectively, with 12 bases between them. CDR3 residues: CASRELASTGELFF. The CDR3 DNA reads as TGTGCCAGCAGGGAACTAGCTAGCACCGGGGAGCTGTTTTTT.

This clone has only a few counts. The chain carries TRBV5-8 and TRBJ2-5; TRBD2 is a possible D gene (5 bases). The CDR3 spans 17 residues. Trimming shortened V by 5 bases and J by 7 bases, and 27 bases separated the two germline ends. From germline, CDR1 is SGHTS and CDR2 YDEGEE. As DNA, the CDR3 is TGTGCCAGCAGGTCGGGGTATGGAAGGGCGCAAGACGCGACCCAGTACTTC. Encoded protein: CASRSGYGRAQDATQYF. The complete variable domain, with remaining parts taken from reference TRBV5-8 and TRBJ2-5, reads EAGVTQSPTHLIKTRGQQATLRCSPISGHTSVYWYQQALGLGLQFLLWYDEGEERNRGNFPPRFSGRQFPNYSSELNVNALELEDSALYLCASRSGYGRAQDATQYFGPGTRLLVL.

The chain employs TRBV27 and TRBJ1-2; D is unresolved. Germline CDR1 and CDR2: MNHEY and SMNVEV (reference sequence). The V end lost 0 bases, the J end lost 8 bases, and 19 bases lay between the germline ends. The CDR3 runs 16 residues. The CDR3 DNA follows: TGTGCCAGCAGTTTATCGCCGGATAAGGGTGTTTCGGGCTACACCTTC. Translating it yields CASSLSPDKGVSGYTF.

This clone was seen more than once but under ten times. The chain couples TRBV4-1 to TRBJ2-6; possibly TRBD1 or TRBD2 for D (5 bases each). The CDR3 has 16 amino acids. CDR1 and CDR2 (germline): MGHRA, YSYEKL. V lost 1 base, J lost 0 bases, and 7 bases lay in between. CDR3 residues: CASSQGDGSGANVLTF. The CDR3 DNA sequence: TGCGCCAGCAGCCAAGGGGACGGCTCTGGGGCCAACGTCCTGACTTTC.

This chain joins TRBV10-1 and TRBJ1-5; possibly TRBD1 for D (5 bases). The germline CDR1 and CDR2 sequences are WNHNN and SYGVQD (reference sequence). V gave up 6 bases and J gave up 1 base, with 10 bases separating them. The CDR3 is made up of 14 amino acids. The CDR3 bases are TGCGCCAGCAGCCGGGACGGAAGCAATCAGCCCCAGCATTTT. It yields the protein CASSRDGSNQPQHF.

J is TRBJ1-4 and V is TRBV6-1, with D possibly TRBD1 on 6 matching bases. This CDR3 contains 18 residues. Germline CDR1 is MNHNS and CDR2 is SASEGT. Trimming removed 4 bases from V and 4 bases from J, with 22 bases in between. CDR3: CASSVATGTRGINEKLFF. CDR3 nucleotide sequence: TGTGCCAGCAGTGTCGCGACCGGGACAAGGGGAATTAATGAAAAACTGTTTTTT.

This rearrangement joins TRBV5-4 to TRBJ2-1, with D unclear. This CDR3 spans 15 amino acids. The V end lost 4 bases, the J end lost 3 bases, and 14 bases lay between the germline ends. Germline values: CDR1 SGHNT, CDR2 YYREEE (reference sequence). The CDR3 region has the DNA TGTGCCAGCAGCCTGGGAACAGAGATCTACAATGAGCAGTTCTTC. Its translation is CASSLGTEIYNEQFF. Drawing the rest from reference TRBV5-4 and TRBJ2-1, the complete variable domain is ETGVTQSPTHLIKTRGQQVTLRCSSQSGHNTVSWYQQALGQGPQFIFQYYREEENGRGNFPPRFSGLQFPNYSSELNVNALELDDSALYLCASSLGTEIYNEQFFGPGTRLTVL.

The genes are TRBV5-1 and TRBJ1-2; weak D call: TRBD1 (6 bases). CDR1 and CDR2 (germline): SGHRS, YFSETQ. The CDR3 has 13 amino acids. Trimming took off 0 bases at V and 10 bases at J, with 13 bases between the two ends. The CDR3 DNA sequence: TGCGCCAGCAGCTTGGCCGTCGGGGACACCTACACCTTC. Translation: CASSLAVGDTYTF.

This chain links TRBV27 with TRBJ1-2, with D perhaps matching TRBD1 (6 bases). CDR1 is MNHEY, CDR2 SMNVEV, per germline (reference sequence). V was shortened by 0 bases and J by 8 bases, with 13 bases between the two germline ends. The CDR3 runs to 14 residues. The CDR3 sequence is CASSLSGHLGGYTF. DNA of the CDR3: TGTGCCAGCAGTTTATCGGGACATCTCGGAGGCTACACCTTC.

The chain is built from TRBV11-3 and TRBJ1-1; D gene unclear. From germline, CDR1 is SGHNT and CDR2 YENEEA. This CDR3 region has 13 residues. V was pared by 5 bases and J by 0 bases, with 7 bases between. CDR3 sequence (DNA): TGTGCCAGCAGCCAGAACATGAACACTGAAGCTTTCTTT. Protein product: CASSQNMNTEAFF.

This clone was counted a few times. The chain carries TRBV6-5 and TRBJ1-2; D is undetermined. The ends were cut back, 2 bases at V and 7 bases at J, with 11 bases in the middle. The CDR3 length is 13 residues. Looked up from germline, CDR1 is MNHEY and CDR2 is SVGAGI. CDR3 residues: CASSYDLGSGYTF. CDR3 DNA sequence: TGTGCCAGCAGTTACGATCTCGGGAGTGGCTACACCTTC.

In the case of this clone: Other DNA sequences in this sample translate to the same CDR3. This sequence joins TRBV18 and TRBJ1-1; D might be TRBD1 (6 bases). Germline loops: CDR1 KGHSH, CDR2 LQKENI. The CDR3 runs 13 residues. Trimming took 6 bases from V and 4 from J, leaving 12 bases between them. The CDR3 sequence: CASSPIRGTEAFF. The CDR3 nucleotides are TGTGCCAGCTCGCCAATCAGGGGCACTGAAGCTTTCTTT.

This chain connects TRBV9 to TRBJ1-1, with D perhaps matching TRBD1 (5 bases). Germline CDR1 and CDR2: SGDLS and YYNGEE. V was shortened by 0 bases and J by 10 bases, with 19 bases between the two germline ends. CDR3 length: 15 amino acids. The CDR3 is CASSVDDVRGGRAFF. DNA for the CDR3: TGTGCCAGCAGCGTAGATGATGTGAGGGGAGGAAGAGCTTTCTTT.

The rearrangement joins TRBV10-3 to TRBJ1-1; D gene uncertain. Germline V lookup: CDR1 ENHRY, CDR2 SYGVKD. V was trimmed by 6 bases and J by 1 base, leaving 9 bases between them. This CDR3 contains 13 residues. The CDR3 sequence: CAIRHTENTEAFF. CDR3 coding DNA: TGTGCCATCAGACACACAGAGAACACTGAAGCTTTCTTT.

This rearrangement joins TRBV18 to TRBJ2-5, with TRBD1 matching 7 bases. Trimming cost V 2 bases and J 1 base; bases outside gene matches: 4. The V gene's germline CDR1 is KGHSH and CDR2 LQKENI. The CDR3 is 15 amino acids. CDR3 sequence: CASSPSTGSQETQYF. The CDR3 nucleotides read TGTGCCAGCTCACCATCGACAGGGTCCCAAGAGACCCAGTACTTC. The full variable domain, rest sourced from reference TRBV18 and TRBJ2-5, is NAGVMQNPRHLVRRRGQEARLRCSPMKGHSHVYWYRQLPEEGLKFMVYLQKENIIDESGMPKERFSAEFPKEGPSILRIQQVVRGDSAAYFCASSPSTGSQETQYFGPGTRLLVL.

The rearrangement uses TRBV30 and TRBJ1-3; TRBD1 matches at 8 bases. The CDR3 contains 13 residues. Per the germline V gene, CDR1 is GTSNPN and CDR2 is SVGIG (reference sequence). After removal of 4 bases from V and 7 bases from J, the junction contained 6 bases not matched to a gene. The CDR3 DNA reads TGTGCCTGGATGAGGGACAGGCTGAACACCATATATTTT. Its protein product is CAWMRDRLNTIYF.

The chain uses TRBV29-1 and TRBJ1-3; D unresolved. The CDR3 is made up of 13 amino acids. V dropped 2 bases and J dropped 4 bases, with 9 bases sitting between them. Germline CDR1 SQVTM, CDR2 ANQGSEA. The DNA for the CDR3 is TGCAGCGTTGAAATCGGGTACGGAAACACCATATATTTT. This translates into CSVEIGYGNTIYF.

This clone was seen once. The chain links TRBV6-4 to TRBJ1-1; D remains unclear. Germline CDR1 MRHNA, CDR2 SNTAGT. Trimming stripped 6 bases from V and 0 bases from J, with 8 bases between. This CDR3 is built from 13 residues. In nucleotides, the CDR3 is TGTGCCAGCAGCAGCGAGATGAACACTGAAGCTTTCTTT. Translating gives CASSSEMNTEAFF.